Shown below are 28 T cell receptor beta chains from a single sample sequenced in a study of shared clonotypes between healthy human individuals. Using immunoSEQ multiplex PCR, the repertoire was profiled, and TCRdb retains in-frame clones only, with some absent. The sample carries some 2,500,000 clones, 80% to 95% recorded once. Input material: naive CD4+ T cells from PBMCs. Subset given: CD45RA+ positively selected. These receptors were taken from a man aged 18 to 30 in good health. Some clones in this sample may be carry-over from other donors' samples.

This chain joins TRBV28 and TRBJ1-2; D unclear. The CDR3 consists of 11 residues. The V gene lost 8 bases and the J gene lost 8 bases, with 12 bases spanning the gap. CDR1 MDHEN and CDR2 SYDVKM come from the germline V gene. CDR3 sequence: CASGPRRGYTF. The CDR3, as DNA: TGTGCCAGCGGGCCCCGGAGGGGCTACACCTTC.

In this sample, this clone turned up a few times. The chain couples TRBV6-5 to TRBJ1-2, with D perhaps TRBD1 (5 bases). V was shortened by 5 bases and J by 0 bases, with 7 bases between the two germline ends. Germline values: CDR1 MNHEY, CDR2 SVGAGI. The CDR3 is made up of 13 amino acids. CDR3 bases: TGTGCCAGCAGTGACAGCACTAACTATGGCTACACCTTC. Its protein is CASSDSTNYGYTF.

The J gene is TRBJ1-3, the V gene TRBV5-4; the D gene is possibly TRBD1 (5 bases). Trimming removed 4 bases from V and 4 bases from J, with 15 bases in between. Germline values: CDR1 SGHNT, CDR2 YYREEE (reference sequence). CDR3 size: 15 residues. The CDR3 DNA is TGTGCCAGCAGCACCGGACATCAGCTGGGAAACACCATATATTTT. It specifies CASSTGHQLGNTIYF.

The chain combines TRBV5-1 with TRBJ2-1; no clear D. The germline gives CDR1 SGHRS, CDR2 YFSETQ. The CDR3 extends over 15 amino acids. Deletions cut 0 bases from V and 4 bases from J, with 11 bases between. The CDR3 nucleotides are TGCGCCAGCAGCTTGGAAAACCCCGATTACAATGAGCAGTTCTTC. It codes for CASSLENPDYNEQFF.

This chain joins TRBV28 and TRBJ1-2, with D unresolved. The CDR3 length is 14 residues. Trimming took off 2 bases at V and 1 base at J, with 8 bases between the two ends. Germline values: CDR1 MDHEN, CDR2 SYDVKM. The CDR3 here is CASSLPGDNYGYTF. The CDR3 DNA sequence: TGTGCCAGCAGTTTACCCGGGGATAACTATGGCTACACCTTC.

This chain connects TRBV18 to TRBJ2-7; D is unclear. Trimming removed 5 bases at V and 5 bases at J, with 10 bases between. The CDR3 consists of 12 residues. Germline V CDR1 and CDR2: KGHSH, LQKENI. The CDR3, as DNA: TGTGCCAGCTCAGCTTTCACCGACGAGCAGTACTTC. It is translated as CASSAFTDEQYF. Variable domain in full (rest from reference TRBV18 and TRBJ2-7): NAGVMQNPRHLVRRRGQEARLRCSPMKGHSHVYWYRQLPEEGLKFMVYLQKENIIDESGMPKERFSAEFPKEGPSILRIQQVVRGDSAAYFCASSAFTDEQYFGPGTRLTVT.

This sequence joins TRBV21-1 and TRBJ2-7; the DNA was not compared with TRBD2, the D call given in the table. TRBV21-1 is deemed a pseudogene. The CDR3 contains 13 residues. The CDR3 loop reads CASSKAPLYEQYF. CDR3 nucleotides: TGTGCCAGCAGCAAAGCCCCCTTATACGAGCAGTACTTC.

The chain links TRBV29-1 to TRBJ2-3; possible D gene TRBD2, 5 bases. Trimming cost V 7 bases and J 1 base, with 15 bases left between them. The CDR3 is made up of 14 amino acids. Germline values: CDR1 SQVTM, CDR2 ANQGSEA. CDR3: CSAARGRGTDTQYF. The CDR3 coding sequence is TGCAGCGCCGCCCGGGGAAGAGGCACAGATACGCAGTATTTT.

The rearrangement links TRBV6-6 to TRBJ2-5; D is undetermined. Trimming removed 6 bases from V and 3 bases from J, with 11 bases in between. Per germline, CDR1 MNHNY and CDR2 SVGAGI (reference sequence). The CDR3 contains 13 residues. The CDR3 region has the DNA TGTGCCAGCAGCAGAGCGCTGGAAGAGACCCAGTACTTC. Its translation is CASSRALEETQYF.

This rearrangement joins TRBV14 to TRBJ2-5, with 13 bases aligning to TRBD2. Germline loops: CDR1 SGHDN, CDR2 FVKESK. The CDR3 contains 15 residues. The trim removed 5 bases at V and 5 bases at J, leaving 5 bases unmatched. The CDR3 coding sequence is TGTGCCAGCAGCGAAGGACTAGCGGGAGTGGAGACCCAGTACTTC. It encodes CASSEGLAGVETQYF. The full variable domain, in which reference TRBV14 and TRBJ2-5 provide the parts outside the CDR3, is EAGVTQFPSHSVIEKGQTVTLRCDPISGHDNLYWYRRVMGKEIKFLLHFVKESKQDESGMPNNRFLAERTGGTYSTLKVQPAELEDSGVYFCASSEGLAGVETQYFGPGTRLLVL.

The CDR3 nucleotides are TGTGCCAGCAGCTTAGCCCCCGGAACTAACACTGAAGCTTTCTTT. Protein product: CASSLAPGTNTEAFF. The chain joins TRBV7-9 to TRBJ1-1; no clear D. Per the germline V gene, CDR1 is SEHNR and CDR2 is FQNEAQ (reference sequence). The CDR3 is made up of 15 amino acids. V was shortened by 0 bases and J by 2 bases, with 10 bases between the two germline ends.

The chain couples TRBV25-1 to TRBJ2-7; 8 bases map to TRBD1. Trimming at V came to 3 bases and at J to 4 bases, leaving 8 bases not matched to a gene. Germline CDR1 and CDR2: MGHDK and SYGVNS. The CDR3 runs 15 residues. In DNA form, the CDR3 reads TGTGCCAGCAGTGATCGCTCGACAGGGGATTACGAGCAGTACTTC. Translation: CASSDRSTGDYEQYF.

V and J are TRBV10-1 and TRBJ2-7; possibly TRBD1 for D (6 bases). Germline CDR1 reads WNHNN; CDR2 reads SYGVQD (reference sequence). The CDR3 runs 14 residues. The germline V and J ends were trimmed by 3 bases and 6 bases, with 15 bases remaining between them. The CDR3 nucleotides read TGCGCCAGCAGTGATACAGGGTTTGTTTCCGAGCAGTACTTC. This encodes CASSDTGFVSEQYF.

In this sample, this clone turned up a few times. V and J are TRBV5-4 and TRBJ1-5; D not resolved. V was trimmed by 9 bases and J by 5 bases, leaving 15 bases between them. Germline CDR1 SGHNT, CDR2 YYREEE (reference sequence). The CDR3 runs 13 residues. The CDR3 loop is CATQGALDQPQHF. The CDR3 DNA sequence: TGTGCCACTCAAGGAGCTCTTGATCAGCCCCAGCATTTT. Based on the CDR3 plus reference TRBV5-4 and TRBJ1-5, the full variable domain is ETGVTQSPTHLIKTRGQQVTLRCSSQSGHNTVSWYQQALGQGPQFIFQYYREEENGRGNFPPRFSGLQFPNYSSELNVNALELDDSALYLCATQGALDQPQHFGDGTRLSIL.

This CDR3 reads CASSQPGRWAYEQYF. The CDR3 DNA reads TGTGCCAGCAGCCAACCGGGACGGTGGGCCTACGAGCAGTACTTC. The chain carries TRBV7-2 and TRBJ2-7; D may be TRBD1 or TRBD2 (5 bases each). V shed 5 bases and J shed 2 bases, with 16 bases lying between them. Germline V lookup: CDR1 SGHTA, CDR2 FQGNSA. The CDR3 extends over 15 amino acids. The full variable domain, rest sourced from reference TRBV7-2 and TRBJ2-7, is GAGVSQSPSNKVTEKGKDVELRCDPISGHTALYWYRQSLGQGLEFLIYFQGNSAPDKSGLPSDRFSAERTGGSVSTLTIQRTQQEDSAVYLCASSQPGRWAYEQYFGPGTRLTVT.

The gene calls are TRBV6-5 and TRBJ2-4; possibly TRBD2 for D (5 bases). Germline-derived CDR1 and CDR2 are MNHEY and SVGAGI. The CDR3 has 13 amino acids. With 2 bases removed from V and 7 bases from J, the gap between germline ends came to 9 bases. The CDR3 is CASSYGERNIQYF. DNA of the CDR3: TGTGCCAGCAGTTACGGCGAGCGGAACATTCAGTACTTC.

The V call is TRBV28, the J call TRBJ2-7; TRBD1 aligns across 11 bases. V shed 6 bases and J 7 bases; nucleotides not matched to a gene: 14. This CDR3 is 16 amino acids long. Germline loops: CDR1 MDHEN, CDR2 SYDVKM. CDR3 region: CASSLLRTGGLGEQYF. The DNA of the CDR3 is TGTGCCAGCAGCCTGCTCCGGACAGGGGGCCTGGGGGAGCAGTACTTC.

For the CDR3, the DNA is TGTGCCAGCAGCTTAGCGCGAGCGGGATGGGGCCAAGAGACCCAGTACTTC. Translated: CASSLARAGWGQETQYF. The genes are TRBV7-6 and TRBJ2-5, with 7 bases matching TRBD2. CDR1 SGHVS and CDR2 FNYEAQ come from the germline V gene. The CDR3 is 17 amino acids. Unmatched junction bases numbered 8, after V lost 0 bases and J lost 1 base.

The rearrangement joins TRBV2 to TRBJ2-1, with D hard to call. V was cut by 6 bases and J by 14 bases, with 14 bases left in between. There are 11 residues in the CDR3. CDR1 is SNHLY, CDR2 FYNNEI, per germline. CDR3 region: CASSERSLKFF. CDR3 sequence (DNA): TGTGCCAGCAGCGAACGCTCCTTGAAGTTCTTC.

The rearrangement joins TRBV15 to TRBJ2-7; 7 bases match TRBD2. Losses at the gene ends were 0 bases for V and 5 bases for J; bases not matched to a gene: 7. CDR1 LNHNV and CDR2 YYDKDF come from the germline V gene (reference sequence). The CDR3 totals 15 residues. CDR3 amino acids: CATSRDEGGRNEQYF. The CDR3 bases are TGTGCCACCAGCAGAGATGAGGGCGGGAGAAACGAGCAGTACTTC.

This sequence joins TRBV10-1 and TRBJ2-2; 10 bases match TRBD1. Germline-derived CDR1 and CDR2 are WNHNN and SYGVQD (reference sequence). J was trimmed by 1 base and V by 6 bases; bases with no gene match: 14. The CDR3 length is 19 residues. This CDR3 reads CASSLHGGQGRQNTGELFF. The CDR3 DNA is TGCGCCAGCAGCTTACACGGGGGACAGGGGCGGCAGAACACCGGGGAGCTGTTTTTT.

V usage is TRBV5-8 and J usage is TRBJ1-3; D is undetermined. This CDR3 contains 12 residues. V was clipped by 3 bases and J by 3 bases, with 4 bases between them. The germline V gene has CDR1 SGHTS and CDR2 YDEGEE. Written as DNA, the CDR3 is TGTGCCAGCAGCTCCGTTGGAAACACCATATATTTT. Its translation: CASSSVGNTIYF. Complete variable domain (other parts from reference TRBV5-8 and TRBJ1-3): EAGVTQSPTHLIKTRGQQATLRCSPISGHTSVYWYQQALGLGLQFLLWYDEGEERNRGNFPPRFSGRQFPNYSSELNVNALELEDSALYLCASSSVGNTIYFGEGSWLTVV.

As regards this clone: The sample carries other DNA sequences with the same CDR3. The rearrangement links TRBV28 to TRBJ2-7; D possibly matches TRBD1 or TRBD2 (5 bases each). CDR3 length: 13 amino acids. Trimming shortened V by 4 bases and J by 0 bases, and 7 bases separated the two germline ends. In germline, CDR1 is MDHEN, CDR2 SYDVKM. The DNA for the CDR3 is TGTGCCAGCAGTTCAGGGAGCTCCTACGAGCAGTACTTC. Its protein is CASSSGSSYEQYF.

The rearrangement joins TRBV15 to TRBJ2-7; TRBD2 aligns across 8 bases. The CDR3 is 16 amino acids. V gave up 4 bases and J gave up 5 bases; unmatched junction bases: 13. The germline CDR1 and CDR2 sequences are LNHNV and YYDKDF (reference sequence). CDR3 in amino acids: CATSIPKLAGFNEQYF. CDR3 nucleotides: TGTGCCACCAGCATACCGAAGTTAGCGGGATTCAACGAGCAGTACTTC. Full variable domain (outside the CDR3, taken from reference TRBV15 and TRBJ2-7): DAMVIQNPRYQVTQFGKPVTLSCSQTLNHNVMYWYQQKSSQAPKLLFHYYDKDFNNEADTPDNFQSRRPNTSFCFLDIRSPGLGDTAMYLCATSIPKLAGFNEQYFGPGTRLTVT.

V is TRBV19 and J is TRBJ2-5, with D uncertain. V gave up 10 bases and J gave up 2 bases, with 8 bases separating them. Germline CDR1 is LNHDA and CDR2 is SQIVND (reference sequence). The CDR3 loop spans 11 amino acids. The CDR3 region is CATGSQETQYF. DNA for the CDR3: TGTGCCACCGGGTCACAAGAGACCCAGTACTTC.

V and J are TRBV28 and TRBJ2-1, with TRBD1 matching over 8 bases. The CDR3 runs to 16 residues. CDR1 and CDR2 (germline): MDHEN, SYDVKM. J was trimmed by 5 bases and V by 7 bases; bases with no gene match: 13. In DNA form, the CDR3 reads TGTGCCAGCAATCCGGGACAGGCCGGGTGGGACAATGAGCAGTTCTTC. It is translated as CASNPGQAGWDNEQFF.

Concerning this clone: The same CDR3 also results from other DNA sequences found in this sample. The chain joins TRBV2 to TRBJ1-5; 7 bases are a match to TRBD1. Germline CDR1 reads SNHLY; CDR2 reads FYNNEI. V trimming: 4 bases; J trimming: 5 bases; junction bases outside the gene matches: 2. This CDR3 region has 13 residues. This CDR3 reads CASSGQGDQPQHF. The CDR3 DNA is TGTGCCAGCAGTGGACAGGGTGATCAGCCCCAGCATTTT.

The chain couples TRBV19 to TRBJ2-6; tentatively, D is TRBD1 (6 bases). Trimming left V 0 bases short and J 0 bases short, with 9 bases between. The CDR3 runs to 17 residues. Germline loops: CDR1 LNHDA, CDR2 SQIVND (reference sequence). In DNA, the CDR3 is TGTGCCAGTAGTATAGAGGTGGACAGCTCTGGGGCCAACGTCCTGACTTTC. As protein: CASSIEVDSSGANVLTF.